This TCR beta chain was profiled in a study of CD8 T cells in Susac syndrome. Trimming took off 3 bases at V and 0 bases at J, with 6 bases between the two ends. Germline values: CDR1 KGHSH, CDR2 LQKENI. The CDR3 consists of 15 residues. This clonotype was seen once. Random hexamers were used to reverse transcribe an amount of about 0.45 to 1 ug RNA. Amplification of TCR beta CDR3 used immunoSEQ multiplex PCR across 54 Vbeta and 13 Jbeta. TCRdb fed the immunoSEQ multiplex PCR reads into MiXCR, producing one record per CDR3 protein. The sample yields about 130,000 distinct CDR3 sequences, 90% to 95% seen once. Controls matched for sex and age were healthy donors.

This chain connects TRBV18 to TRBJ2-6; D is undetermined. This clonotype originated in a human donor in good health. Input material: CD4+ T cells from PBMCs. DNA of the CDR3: TGTGCCAGCTCACCCTACAGCTCTGGGGCCAACGTCCTGACTTTC. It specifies CASSPYSSGANVLTF. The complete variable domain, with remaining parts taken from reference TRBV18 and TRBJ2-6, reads NAGVMQNPRHLVRRRGQEARLRCSPMKGHSHVYWYRQLPEEGLKFMVYLQKENIIDESGMPKERFSAEFPKEGPSILRIQQVVRGDSAAYFCASSPYSSGANVLTFGAGSRLTVL.